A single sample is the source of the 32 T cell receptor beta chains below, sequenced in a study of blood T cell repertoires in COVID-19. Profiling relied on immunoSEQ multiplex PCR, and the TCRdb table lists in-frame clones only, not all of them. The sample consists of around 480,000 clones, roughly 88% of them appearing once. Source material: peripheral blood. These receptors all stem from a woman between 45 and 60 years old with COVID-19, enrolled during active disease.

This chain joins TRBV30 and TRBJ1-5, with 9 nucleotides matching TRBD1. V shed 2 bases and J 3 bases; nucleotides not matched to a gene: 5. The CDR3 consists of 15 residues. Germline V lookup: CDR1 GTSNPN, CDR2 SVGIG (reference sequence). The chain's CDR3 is CAWSWDRAYNQPQHF. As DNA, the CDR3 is TGTGCCTGGAGTTGGGACAGGGCTTACAATCAGCCCCAGCATTTT.

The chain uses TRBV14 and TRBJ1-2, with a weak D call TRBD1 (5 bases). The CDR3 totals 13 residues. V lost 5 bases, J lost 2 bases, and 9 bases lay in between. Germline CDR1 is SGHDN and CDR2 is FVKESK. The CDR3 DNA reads TGTGCCAGCAGCTTGACAGTGAACTATGGCTACACCTTC. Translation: CASSLTVNYGYTF.

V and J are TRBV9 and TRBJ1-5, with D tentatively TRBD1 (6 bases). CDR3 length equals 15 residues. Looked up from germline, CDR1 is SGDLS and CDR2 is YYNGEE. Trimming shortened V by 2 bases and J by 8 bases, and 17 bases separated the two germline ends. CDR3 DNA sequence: TGTGCCAGCAGCGTCGGGCAGGGGTTAGAAGAGCCCCAGCATTTT. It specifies CASSVGQGLEEPQHF. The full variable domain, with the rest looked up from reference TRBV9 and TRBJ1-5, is DSGVTQTPKHLITATGQRVTLRCSPRSGDLSVYWYQQSLDQGLQFLIQYYNGEERAKGNILERFSAQQFPDLHSELNLSSLELGDSALYFCASSVGQGLEEPQHFGDGTRLSIL.

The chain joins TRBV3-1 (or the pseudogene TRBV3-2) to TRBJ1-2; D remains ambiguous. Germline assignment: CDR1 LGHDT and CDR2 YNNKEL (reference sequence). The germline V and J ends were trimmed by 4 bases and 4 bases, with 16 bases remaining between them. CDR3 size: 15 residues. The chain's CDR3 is CASSLQTGYSYGYTF. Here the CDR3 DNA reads TGTGCCAGCAGCCTGCAGACGGGATATAGCTATGGCTACACCTTC.

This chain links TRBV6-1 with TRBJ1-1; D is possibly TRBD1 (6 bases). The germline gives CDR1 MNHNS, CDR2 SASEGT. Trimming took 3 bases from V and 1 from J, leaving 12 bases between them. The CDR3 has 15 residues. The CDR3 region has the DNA TGTGCCAGCAGTGAGGGGGCAGGACCGAACACTGAAGCTTTCTTT. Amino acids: CASSEGAGPNTEAFF.

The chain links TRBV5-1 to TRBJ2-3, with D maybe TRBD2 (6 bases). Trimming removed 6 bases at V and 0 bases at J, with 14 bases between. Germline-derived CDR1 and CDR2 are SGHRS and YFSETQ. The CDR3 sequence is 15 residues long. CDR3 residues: CASKLAILSTDTQYF. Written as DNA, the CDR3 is TGCGCCAGCAAACTAGCAATCCTCAGCACAGATACGCAGTATTTT.

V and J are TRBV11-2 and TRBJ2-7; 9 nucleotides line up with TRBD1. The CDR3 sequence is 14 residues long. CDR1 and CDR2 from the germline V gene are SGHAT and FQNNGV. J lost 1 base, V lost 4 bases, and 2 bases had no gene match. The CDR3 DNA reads TGTGCCAGCAGCTATGGGACAGGGTCCTACGAGCAGTACTTC. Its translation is CASSYGTGSYEQYF.

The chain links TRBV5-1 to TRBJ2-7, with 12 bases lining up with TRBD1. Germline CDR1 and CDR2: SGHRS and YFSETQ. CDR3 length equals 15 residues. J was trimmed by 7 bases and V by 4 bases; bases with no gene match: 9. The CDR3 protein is CASSVRDRGLGEQYF. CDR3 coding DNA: TGCGCCAGCAGCGTCCGGGACAGGGGGCTAGGGGAGCAGTACTTC. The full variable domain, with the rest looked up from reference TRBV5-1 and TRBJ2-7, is KAGVTQTPRYLIKTRGQQVTLSCSPISGHRSVSWYQQTPGQGLQFLFEYFSETQRNKGNFPGRFSGRQFSNSRSEMNVSTLELGDSALYLCASSVRDRGLGEQYFGPGTRLTVT.

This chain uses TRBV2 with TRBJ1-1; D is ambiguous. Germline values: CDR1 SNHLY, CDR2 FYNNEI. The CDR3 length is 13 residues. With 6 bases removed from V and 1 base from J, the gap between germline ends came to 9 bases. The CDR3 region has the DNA TGTGCCAGCAGCACAGTTCCGAACACTGAAGCTTTCTTT. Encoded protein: CASSTVPNTEAFF.

The CDR3 loop reads CASSTPTGVEEKLFF. The DNA of the CDR3 is TGTGCCAGCAGTACCCCGACAGGGGTTGAGGAAAAACTGTTTTTT. This chain joins TRBV6-6 and TRBJ1-4; 8 bases map to TRBD1. In germline, CDR1 is MNHNY, CDR2 SVGAGI (reference sequence). CDR3 size: 15 residues. Unmatched junction bases numbered 10, after V lost 5 bases and J lost 8 bases.

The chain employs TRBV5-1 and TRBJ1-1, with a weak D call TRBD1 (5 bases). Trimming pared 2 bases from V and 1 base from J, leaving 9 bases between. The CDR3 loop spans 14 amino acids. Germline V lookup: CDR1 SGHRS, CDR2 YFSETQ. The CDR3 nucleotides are TGCGCCAGCAGCTTTAGCCAGGGGAACACTGAAGCTTTCTTT. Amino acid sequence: CASSFSQGNTEAFF.

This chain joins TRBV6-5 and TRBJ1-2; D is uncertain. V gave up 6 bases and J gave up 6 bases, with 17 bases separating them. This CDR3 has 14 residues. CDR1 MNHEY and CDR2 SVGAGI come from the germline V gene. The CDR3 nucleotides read TGTGCCAGCAGGGAGTGGGAGAATCTGCATGGCTACACCTTC. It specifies CASREWENLHGYTF.

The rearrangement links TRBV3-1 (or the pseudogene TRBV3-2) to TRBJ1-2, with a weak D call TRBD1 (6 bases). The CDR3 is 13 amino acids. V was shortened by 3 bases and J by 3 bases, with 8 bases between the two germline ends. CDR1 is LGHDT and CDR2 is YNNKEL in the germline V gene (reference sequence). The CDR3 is CASSQGADYGYTF. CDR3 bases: TGTGCCAGCAGCCAGGGGGCAGACTATGGCTACACCTTC.

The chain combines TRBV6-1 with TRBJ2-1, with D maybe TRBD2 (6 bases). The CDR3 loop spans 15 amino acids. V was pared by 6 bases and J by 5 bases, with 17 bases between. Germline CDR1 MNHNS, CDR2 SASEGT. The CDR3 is CASSAGGTPNNEQFF. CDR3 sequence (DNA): TGTGCCAGCAGCGCTGGGGGGACCCCTAACAATGAGCAGTTCTTC.

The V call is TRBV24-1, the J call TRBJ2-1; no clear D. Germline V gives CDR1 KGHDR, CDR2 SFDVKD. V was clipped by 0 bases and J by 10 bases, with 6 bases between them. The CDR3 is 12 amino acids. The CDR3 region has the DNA TGTGCCACCAGTGATTTGTACAGAGAGCAGTTCTTC. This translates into CATSDLYREQFF.

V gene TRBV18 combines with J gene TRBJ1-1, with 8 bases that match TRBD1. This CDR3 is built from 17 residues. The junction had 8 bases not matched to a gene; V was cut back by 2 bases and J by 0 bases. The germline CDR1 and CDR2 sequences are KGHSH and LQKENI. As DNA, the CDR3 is TGTGCCAGCTCACCATCGTGGCAGGGGGCTTTGAACACTGAAGCTTTCTTT. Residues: CASSPSWQGALNTEAFF.

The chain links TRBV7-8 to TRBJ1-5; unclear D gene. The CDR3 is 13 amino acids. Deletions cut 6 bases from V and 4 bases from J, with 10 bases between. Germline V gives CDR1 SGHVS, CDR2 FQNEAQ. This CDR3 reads CASSHLSNQPQHF. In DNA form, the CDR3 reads TGTGCCAGCAGTCACCTATCAAATCAGCCCCAGCATTTT. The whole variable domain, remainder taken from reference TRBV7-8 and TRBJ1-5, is GAGVSQSPRYKVAKRGQDVALRCDPISGHVSLFWYQQALGQGPEFLTYFQNEAQLDKSGLPSDRFFAERPEGSVSTLKIQRTQQEDSAVYLCASSHLSNQPQHFGDGTRLSIL.

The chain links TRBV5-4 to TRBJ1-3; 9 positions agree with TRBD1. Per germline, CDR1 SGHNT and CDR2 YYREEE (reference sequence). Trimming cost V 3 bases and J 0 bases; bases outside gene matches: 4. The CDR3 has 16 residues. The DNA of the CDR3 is TGTGCCAGCAGCTCCCGACAGGGGGACTCTGGAAACACCATATATTTT. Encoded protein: CASSSRQGDSGNTIYF.

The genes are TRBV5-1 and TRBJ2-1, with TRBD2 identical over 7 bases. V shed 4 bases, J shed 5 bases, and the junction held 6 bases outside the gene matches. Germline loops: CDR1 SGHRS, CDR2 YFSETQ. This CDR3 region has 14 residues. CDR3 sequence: CASSIFSGDNEQFF. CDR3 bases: TGCGCCAGCAGCATCTTCAGCGGGGACAATGAGCAGTTCTTC.

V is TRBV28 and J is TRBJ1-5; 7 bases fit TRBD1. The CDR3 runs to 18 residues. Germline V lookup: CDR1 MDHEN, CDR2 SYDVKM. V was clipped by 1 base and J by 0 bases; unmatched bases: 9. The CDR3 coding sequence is TGTGCCAGCAGTTTATTGGAGGGACAGACCTTTAGCAATCAGCCCCAGCATTTT. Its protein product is CASSLLEGQTFSNQPQHF.

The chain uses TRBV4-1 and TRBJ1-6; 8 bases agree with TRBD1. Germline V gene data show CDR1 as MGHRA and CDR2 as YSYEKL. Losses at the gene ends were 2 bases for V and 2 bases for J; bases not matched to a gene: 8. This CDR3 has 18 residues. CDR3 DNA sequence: TGCGCCAGCAGCCAATTTGCGCAGGGGGCCGCCTATAATTCACCCCTCCACTTT. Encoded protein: CASSQFAQGAAYNSPLHF.

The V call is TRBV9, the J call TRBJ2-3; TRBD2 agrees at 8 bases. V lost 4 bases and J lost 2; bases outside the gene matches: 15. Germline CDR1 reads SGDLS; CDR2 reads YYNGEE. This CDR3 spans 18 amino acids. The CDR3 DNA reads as TGTGCCAGCAGCACCCTCTACTCGGGGGGGAGCGTCACAGATACGCAGTATTTT. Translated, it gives CASSTLYSGGSVTDTQYF.

DNA of the CDR3: TGTGCCAGCAGCGTTAGGGGCGTGGGTTATAGTCCCTCTGGAAACACCATATATTTT. Translated: CASSVRGVGYSPSGNTIYF. The J gene is TRBJ1-3, the V gene TRBV9; the D gene is possibly TRBD1 (5 bases). The V gene lost 2 bases and the J gene lost 0 bases, with 21 bases spanning the gap. Per germline, CDR1 SGDLS and CDR2 YYNGEE. This CDR3 has 19 residues.

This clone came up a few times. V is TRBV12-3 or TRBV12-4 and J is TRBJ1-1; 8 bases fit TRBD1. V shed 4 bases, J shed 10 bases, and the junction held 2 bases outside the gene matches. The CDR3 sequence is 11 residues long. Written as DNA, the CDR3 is TGTGCCAGCAGTTACAGGGGGGGAGCTTTCTTT. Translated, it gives CASSYRGGAFF.

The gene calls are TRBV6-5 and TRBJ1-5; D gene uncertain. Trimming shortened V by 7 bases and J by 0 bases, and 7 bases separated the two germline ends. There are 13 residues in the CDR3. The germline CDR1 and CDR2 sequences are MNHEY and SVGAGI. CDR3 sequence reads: CASTLYSNQPQHF. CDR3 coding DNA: TGTGCCAGCACCCTATATAGCAATCAGCCCCAGCATTTT.

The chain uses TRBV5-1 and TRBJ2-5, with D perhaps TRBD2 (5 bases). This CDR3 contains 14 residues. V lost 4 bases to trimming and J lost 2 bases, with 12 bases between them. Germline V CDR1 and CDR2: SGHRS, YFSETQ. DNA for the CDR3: TGCGCCAGCAGCGCGACTCCGGGACAAGAGACCCAGTACTTC. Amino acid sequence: CASSATPGQETQYF.

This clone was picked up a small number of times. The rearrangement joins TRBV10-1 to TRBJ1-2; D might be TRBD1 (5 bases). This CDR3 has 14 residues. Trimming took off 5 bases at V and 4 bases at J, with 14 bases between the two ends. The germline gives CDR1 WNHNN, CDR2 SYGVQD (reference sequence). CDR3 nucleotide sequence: TGCGCCAGCAGTCCCTCGGGGGTCCGCTATGGCTACACCTTC. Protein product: CASSPSGVRYGYTF.

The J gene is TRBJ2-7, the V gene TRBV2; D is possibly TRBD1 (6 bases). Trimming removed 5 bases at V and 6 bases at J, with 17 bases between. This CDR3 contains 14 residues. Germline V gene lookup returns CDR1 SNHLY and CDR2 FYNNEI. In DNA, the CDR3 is TGTGCCAGCAGTCGAGATGGGACAACTTCCGAGCAGTACTTC. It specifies CASSRDGTTSEQYF. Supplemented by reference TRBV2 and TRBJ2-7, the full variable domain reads EPEVTQTPSHQVTQMGQEVILRCVPISNHLYFYWYRQILGQKVEFLVSFYNNEISEKSEIFDDQFSVERPDGSNFTLKIRSTKLEDSAMYFCASSRDGTTSEQYFGPGTRLTVT.

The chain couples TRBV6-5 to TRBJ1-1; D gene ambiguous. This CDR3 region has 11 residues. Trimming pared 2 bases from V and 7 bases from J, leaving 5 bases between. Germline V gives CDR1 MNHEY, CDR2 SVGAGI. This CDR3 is CASSYNGEAFF. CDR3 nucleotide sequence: TGTGCCAGCAGTTACAACGGTGAAGCTTTCTTT.

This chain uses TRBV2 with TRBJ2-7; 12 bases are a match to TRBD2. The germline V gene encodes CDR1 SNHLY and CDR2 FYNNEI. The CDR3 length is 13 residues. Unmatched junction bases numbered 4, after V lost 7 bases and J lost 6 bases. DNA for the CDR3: TGTGCCAGCACTTTGGGACTAGCGGGCGAGCAGTACTTC. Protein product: CASTLGLAGEQYF.

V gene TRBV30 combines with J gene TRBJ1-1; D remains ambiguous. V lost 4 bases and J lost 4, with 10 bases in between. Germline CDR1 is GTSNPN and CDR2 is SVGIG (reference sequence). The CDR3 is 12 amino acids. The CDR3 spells CAWKESTTEAFF. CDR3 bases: TGTGCCTGGAAGGAGTCGACCACTGAAGCTTTCTTT.

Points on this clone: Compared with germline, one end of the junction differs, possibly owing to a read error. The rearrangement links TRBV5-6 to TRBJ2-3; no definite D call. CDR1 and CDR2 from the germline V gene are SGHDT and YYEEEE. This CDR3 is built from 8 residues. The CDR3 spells CASSSSDF. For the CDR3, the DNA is TGTGCCAGCAGCTCAAGCGATTTT. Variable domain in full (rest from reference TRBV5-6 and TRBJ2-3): DAGVTQSPTHLIKTRGQQVTLRCSPKSGHDTVSWYQQALGQGPQFIFQYYEEEERQRGNFPDRFSGHQFPNYSSELNVNALLLGDSALYLCASSSSDFGPGTRLTVL.